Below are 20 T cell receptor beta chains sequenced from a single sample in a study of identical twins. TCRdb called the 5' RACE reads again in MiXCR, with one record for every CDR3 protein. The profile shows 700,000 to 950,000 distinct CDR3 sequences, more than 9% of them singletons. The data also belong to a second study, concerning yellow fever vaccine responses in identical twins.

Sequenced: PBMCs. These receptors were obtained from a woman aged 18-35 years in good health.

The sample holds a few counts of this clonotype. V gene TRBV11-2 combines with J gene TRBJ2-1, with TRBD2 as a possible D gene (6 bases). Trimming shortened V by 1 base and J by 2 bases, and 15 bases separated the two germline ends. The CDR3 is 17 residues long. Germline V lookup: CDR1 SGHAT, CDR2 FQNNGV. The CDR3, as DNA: TGTGCCAGCAGCTTAGGTGGCGGGAAGCCCACCTACAATGAGCAGTTCTTC. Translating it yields CASSLGGGKPTYNEQFF.

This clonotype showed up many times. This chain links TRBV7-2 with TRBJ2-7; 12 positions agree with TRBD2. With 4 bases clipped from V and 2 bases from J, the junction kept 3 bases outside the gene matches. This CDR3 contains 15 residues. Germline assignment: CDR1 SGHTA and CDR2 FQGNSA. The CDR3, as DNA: TGTGCCAGCAGCTCGAGGACTAGCGGGACCTACGAGCAGTACTTC. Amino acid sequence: CASSSRTSGTYEQYF. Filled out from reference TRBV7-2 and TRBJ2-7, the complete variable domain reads GAGVSQSPSNKVTEKGKDVELRCDPISGHTALYWYRQSLGQGLEFLIYFQGNSAPDKSGLPSDRFSAERTGGSVSTLTIQRTQQEDSAVYLCASSSRTSGTYEQYFGPGTRLTVT.

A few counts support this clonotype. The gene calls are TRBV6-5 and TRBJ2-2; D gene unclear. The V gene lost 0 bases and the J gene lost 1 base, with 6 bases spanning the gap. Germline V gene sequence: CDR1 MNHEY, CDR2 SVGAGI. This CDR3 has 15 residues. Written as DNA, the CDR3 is TGTGCCAGCAGTTACTCGAATCAGAACACCGGGGAGCTGTTTTTT. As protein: CASSYSNQNTGELFF.

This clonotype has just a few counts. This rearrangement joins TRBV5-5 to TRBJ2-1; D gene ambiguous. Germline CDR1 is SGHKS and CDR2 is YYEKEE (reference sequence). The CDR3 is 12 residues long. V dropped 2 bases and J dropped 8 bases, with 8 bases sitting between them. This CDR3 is CASSFEVDEQFF. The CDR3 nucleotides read TGTGCCAGCAGCTTCGAGGTGGATGAGCAGTTCTTC.

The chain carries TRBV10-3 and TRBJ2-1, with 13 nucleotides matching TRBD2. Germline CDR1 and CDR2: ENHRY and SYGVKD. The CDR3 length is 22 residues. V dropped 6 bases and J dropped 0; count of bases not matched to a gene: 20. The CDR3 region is CAIRMEETGGTSGTSSYNEQFF. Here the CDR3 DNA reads TGTGCCATCAGGATGGAGGAGACAGGGGGGACTAGCGGGACCAGCTCCTACAATGAGCAGTTCTTC.

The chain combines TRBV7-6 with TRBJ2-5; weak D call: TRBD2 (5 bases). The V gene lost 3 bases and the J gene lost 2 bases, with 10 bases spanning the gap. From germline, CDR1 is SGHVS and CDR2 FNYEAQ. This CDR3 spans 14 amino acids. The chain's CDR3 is CASSFYSGQETQYF. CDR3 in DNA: TGTGCCAGCAGCTTTTACAGCGGACAAGAGACCCAGTACTTC.

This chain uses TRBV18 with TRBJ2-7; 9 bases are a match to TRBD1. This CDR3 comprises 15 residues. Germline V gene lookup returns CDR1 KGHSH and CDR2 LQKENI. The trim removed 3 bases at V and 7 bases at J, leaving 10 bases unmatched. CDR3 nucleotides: TGTGCCAGCTCACCTCCGGGACAGGGTCTGTGGGAGCAGTACTTC. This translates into CASSPPGQGLWEQYF.

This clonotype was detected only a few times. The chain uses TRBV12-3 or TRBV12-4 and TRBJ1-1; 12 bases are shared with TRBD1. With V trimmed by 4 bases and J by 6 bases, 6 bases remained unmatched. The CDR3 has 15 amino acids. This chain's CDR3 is CASSSPGQGASEAFF. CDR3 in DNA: TGTGCCAGCAGTTCCCCGGGACAGGGGGCCTCTGAAGCTTTCTTT.

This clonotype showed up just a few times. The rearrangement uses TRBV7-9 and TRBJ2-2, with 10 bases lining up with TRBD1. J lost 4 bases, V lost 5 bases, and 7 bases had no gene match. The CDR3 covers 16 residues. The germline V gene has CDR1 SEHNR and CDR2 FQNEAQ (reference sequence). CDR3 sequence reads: CASSTRDRGVTGELFF. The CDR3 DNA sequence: TGTGCCAGCAGCACCCGGGACAGGGGAGTCACCGGGGAGCTGTTTTTT. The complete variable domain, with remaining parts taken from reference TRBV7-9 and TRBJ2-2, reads DTGVSQNPRHKITKRGQNVTFRCDPISEHNRLYWYRQTLGQGPEFLTYFQNEAQLEKSRLLSDRFSAERPKGSFSTLEIQRTEQGDSAMYLCASSTRDRGVTGELFFGEGSRLTVL.

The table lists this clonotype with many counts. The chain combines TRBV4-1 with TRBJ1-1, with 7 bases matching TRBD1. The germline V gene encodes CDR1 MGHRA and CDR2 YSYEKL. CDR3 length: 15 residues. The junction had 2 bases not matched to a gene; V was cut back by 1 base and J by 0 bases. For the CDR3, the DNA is TGCGCCAGCAGCCAAGGCGGGACAGTGAACACTGAAGCTTTCTTT. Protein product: CASSQGGTVNTEAFF.

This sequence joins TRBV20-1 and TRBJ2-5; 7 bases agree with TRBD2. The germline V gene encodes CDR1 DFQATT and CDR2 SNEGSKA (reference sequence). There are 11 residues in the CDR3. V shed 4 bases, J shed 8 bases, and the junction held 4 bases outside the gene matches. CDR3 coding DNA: TGCAGTGCTAACATAGCGGGTACCCAGTACTTC. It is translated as CSANIAGTQYF.

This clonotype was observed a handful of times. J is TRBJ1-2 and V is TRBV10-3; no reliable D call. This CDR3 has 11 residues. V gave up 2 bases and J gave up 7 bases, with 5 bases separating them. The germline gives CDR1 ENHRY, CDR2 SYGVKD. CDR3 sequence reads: CAISEGFGYTF. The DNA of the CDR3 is TGTGCCATCAGTGAGGGGTTTGGCTACACCTTC.

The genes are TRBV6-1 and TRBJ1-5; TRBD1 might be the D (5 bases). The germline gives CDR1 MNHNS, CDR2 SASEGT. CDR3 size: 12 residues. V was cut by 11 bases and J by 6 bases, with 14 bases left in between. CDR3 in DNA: TGTGCCTCAGGGCAGGGAGTTCAGCCCCAGCATTTT. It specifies CASGQGVQPQHF.

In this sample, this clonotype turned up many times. The CDR3 DNA sequence: TGTGCCAGCAGCCAAGATTCTGGGGGGCGAGAGACCCAGTACTTC. This sequence encodes CASSQDSGGRETQYF. The rearrangement joins TRBV3-1 to TRBJ2-5; either TRBD1 or TRBD2 may supply D (6 bases each). With 0 bases removed from V and 4 bases from J, the gap between germline ends came to 12 bases. Germline-derived CDR1 and CDR2 are LGHDT and YNNKEL (reference sequence). The CDR3 sequence is 15 residues long.

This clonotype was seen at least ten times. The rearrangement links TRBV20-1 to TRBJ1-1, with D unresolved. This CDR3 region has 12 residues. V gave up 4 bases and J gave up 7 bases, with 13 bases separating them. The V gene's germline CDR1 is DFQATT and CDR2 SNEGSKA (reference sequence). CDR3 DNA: TGCAGTGCTATATCGCCTCAACTTGAAGCTTTCTTT. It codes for CSAISPQLEAFF.

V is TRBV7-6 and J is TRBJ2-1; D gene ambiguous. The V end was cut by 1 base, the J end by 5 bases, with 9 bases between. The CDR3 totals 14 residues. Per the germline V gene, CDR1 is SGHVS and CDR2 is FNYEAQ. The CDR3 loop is CASSLGSPNNEQFF. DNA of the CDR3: TGTGCCAGCAGCTTAGGGTCTCCAAACAATGAGCAGTTCTTC.

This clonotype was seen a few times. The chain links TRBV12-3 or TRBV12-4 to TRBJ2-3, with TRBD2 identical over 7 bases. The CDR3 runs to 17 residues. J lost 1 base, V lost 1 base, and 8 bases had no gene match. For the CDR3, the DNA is TGTGCCAGCAGTTTAGGGGGGGGGGAAATCCGCACAGATACGCAGTATTTT. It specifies CASSLGGGEIRTDTQYF.

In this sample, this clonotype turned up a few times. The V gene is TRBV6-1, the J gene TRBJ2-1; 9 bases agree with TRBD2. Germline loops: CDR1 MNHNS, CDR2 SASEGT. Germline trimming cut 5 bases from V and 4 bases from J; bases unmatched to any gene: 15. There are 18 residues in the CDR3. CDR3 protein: CASSRTAGGEGVYNEQFF. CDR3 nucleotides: TGTGCCAGCAGTCGCACGGCGGGAGGGGAGGGGGTATACAATGAGCAGTTCTTC.

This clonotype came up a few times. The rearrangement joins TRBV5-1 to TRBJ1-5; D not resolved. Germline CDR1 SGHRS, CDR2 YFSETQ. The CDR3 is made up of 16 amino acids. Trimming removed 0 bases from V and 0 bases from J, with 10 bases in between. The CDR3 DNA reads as TGCGCCAGCAGCTTGGGGGAGGTAGCTAGCAATCAGCCCCAGCATTTT. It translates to CASSLGEVASNQPQHF.

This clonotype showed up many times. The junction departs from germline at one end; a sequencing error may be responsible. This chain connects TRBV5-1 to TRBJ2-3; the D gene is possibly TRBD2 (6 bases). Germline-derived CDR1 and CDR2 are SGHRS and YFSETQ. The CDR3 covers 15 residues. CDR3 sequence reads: CASSLEGGGTDTQYF. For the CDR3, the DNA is TGTGCCAGCAGCTTGGAAGGCGGGGGCACAGATACGCAGTATTTT.